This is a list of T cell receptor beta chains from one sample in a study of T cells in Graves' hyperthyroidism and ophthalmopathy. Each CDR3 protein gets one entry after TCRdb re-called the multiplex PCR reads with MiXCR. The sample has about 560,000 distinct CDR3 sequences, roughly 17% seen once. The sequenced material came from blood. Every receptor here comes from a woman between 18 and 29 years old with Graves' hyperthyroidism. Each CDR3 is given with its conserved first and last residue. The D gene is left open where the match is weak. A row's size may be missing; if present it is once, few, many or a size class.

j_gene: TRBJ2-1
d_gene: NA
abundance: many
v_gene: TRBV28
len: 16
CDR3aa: CASSNTRVGVGHEQFF
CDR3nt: TGTGCCAGCAGCAATACCAGGGTTGGAGTAGGACATGAGCAGTTCTTC

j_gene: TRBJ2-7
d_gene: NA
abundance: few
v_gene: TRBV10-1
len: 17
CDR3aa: CASSESKGVRGRYEQYF
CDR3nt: TGCGCCAGCAGTGAGTCAAAGGGAGTGCGGGGACGCTACGAGCAGTACTTC

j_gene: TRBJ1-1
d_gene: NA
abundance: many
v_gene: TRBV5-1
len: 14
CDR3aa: CASSLVPENTEAFF
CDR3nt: TGCGCCAGCAGCTTGGTGCCAGAGAACACTGAAGCTTTCTTT

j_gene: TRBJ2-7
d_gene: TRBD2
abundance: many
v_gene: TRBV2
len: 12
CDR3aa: CAGTSIGYEQYF
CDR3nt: TGTGCTGGGACTAGCATTGGCTACGAGCAGTACTTC

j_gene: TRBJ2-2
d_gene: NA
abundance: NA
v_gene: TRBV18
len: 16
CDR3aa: CASSLTGTENTGELFF
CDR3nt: TGTGCCAGCTCACTTACCGGGACGGAGAACACCGGGGAGCTGTTTTTT

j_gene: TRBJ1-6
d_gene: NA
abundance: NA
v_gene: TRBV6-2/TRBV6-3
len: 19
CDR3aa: CASSYSRGTEAIYNSPLHF
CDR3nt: TGTGCCAGCAGTTACTCTCGGGGGACGGAGGCTATCTATAATTCACCCCTCCACTTT

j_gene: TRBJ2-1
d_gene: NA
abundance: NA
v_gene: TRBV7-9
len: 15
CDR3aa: CASSLGQRLGNEQFF
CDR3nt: TGTGCCAGCAGCTTAGGGCAGAGGTTGGGCAATGAGCAGTTCTTC

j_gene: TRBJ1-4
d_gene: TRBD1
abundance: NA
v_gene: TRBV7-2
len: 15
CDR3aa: CASSRTGGLNEKLFF
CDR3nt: TGTGCCAGCAGCAGAACAGGGGGCCTTAATGAAAAACTGTTTTTT

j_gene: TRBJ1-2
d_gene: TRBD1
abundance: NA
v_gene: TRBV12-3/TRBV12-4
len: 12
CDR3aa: CASSRTGGGYTF
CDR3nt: TGTGCCAGCAGTCGGACAGGGGGCGGCTACACCTTC

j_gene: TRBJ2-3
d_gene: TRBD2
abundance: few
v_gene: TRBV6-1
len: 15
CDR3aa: CASSGRAAGEDTQYF
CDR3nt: TGTGCCAGCAGCGGGAGGGCCGCTGGGGAAGATACGCAGTATTTT

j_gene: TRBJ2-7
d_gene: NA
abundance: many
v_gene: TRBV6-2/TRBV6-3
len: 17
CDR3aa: CASSFSGTSQNIYEQYF
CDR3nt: TGTGCCAGCAGTTTCTCCGGGACATCCCAGAACATCTACGAGCAGTACTTC

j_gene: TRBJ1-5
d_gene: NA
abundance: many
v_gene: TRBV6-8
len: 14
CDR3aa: CASSYSGDNQPQHF
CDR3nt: TGTGCCAGCAGTTACTCGGGGGACAATCAGCCCCAGCATTTT

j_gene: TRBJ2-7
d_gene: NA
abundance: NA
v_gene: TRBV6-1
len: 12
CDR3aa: CASSEDLGEQYF
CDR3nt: TGTGCCAGCAGTGAAGACCTAGGGGAGCAGTACTTC